This TCR beta chain derives from a study of CD4 T cell repertoires in COVID-19. Study results and caveats: Between about 6 and 28% of SARS-CoV-2 clonotypes also appeared in SARS-CoV and/or HKU1 spike cultures.

With V trimmed by 4 bases and J by 6 bases, 7 bases remained unmatched. The length of the CDR3 is 15 residues. CDR1 and CDR2 (germline): MGHDK, SYGVNS. Stimulation with autologous monocytes and recombinant SARS-CoV-2 spike or nucleoprotein produced proliferating antigen-reactive T cell lines. Donors had recovered from mild-to-severe COVID-19. Clones were read by immunoSEQ multiplex PCR, and TCRdb kept only the in-frame ones, dropping some. The sample carries several hundred clones, 22% recorded once. The sample holds one count of this clone. The antigen is not known. The chain employs TRBV25-1 and TRBJ2-7, with 12 bases lining up with TRBD1. Sequenced here: circulating follicular helper CD4+ T cells, cultured in vitro, sampled after recovery from COVID-19. The clonotype comes from a human donor who had COVID-19. The CDR3 sequence is CASSGGRDRGREQYF. DNA for the CDR3: TGTGCCAGCAGTGGGGGTAGGGACAGGGGGCGCGAGCAGTACTTC.